This T cell receptor beta chain was captured in a study of PD-L1 blockade in urothelial cancer. For the study at large: Analyses used blood from 3 weeks (second dose) and 6 weeks after treatment start. Median blood clonality was 0.080, with around 77,000 unique TCRs.

Germline lookup yields CDR1 MNHNS and CDR2 SASEGT. The CDR3 length is 14 residues. V gave up 6 bases and J gave up 5 bases; unmatched junction bases: 6. The repertoire was sequenced with immunoSEQ multiplex PCR; TCRdb's copy has only in-frame clones and lacks some. The sample has tens of thousands of clones; around 90% are singletons. Material: PBMCs, obtained around atezolizumab (anti-PD-L1) treatment. This chain links TRBV6-1 with TRBJ1-5, with 8 bases lining up with TRBD1. The sequence was collected from a man aged 60 to 75 with urothelial cancer. CDR3 sequence: CASRPGGGHQPQHF. Here the CDR3 DNA reads TGTGCCAGCAGACCAGGGGGCGGACATCAGCCCCAGCATTTT.